This T cell receptor beta chain was found in a study of cytomegalovirus exposure and HLA in healthy donors. As concerns this clone: Its antigen is still unknown.

The PCR ran on 60 Vbeta and 13 Jbeta primers. Sequencing was performed with immunoSEQ multiplex PCR; in TCRdb, only in-frame clones are kept and a portion is missing. The sample lists fewer than 300,000 clones; about four fifths were seen once. The CDR3 loop spans 16 amino acids. Trimming left V 4 bases short and J 0 bases short, with 16 bases between. CDR1 and CDR2 (germline): SGDLS, YYNGEE. General observations from the study: Earlier analysis looked at TCR beta V segments, and most were productive about 90% or about 30% of the time. An analysis was carried out at a later point. It showed that HLA-associated TCR beta chains were more clonally expanded than equally common non-associated chains.

V gene TRBV9 combines with J gene TRBJ1-1; no definite D call. The receptor's source is a girl aged 2-10 years in good health and CMV-seronegative. Sequencing was done on a sample of PBMCs. CDR3 DNA: TGTGCCAGCAGCCCTCGGGGAGGACGGTTGAACACTGAAGCTTTCTTT. Amino acids: CASSPRGGRLNTEAFF.